Each of the 14 T cell receptor beta chains below was sequenced from the same sample in a study of T cell repertoires in cytomegalovirus infection. Each CDR3 protein gets one entry after TCRdb re-called the reads with MiXCR. This table has roughly 300,000 distinct CDR3 sequences, about 23% appearing once. The specimen sequenced was PBMCs. These receptor sequences come from a human donor in good health (CMV status not recorded). Some clones in this sample may be carry-over from other donors' samples.

This chain uses TRBV5-6 with TRBJ1-1, with a possible D match to TRBD1 (5 bases). The germline V gene has CDR1 SGHDT and CDR2 YYEEEE. V lost 3 bases and J 1 base, leaving 19 bases between the germline ends. This CDR3 region has 17 residues. Here the CDR3 reads CASSWGTGTERNTEAFF. CDR3 bases: TGTGCCAGCAGCTGGGGGACCGGGACGGAAAGGAACACTGAAGCTTTCTTT.

V and J are TRBV12-3 or TRBV12-4 and TRBJ1-1; D ambiguous. Trimming took 6 bases from V and 2 from J, leaving 13 bases between them. CDR3 length equals 14 residues. The CDR3 region is CASRLRQPNTEAFF. DNA of the CDR3: TGTGCCAGCAGGCTGAGGCAGCCTAACACTGAAGCTTTCTTT.

Ten or more counts support this clonotype. V usage is TRBV7-6 and J usage is TRBJ2-2; 7 positions match TRBD2. CDR1 and CDR2 from the germline V gene are SGHVS and FNYEAQ. The CDR3 totals 19 residues. After removal of 0 bases from V and 0 bases from J, the junction contained 10 bases not matched to a gene. Here the CDR3 reads CASSLAVFPAGANTGELFF. CDR3 nucleotide sequence: TGTGCCAGCAGCTTAGCTGTATTCCCCGCGGGAGCGAACACCGGGGAGCTGTTTTTT.

This clonotype was recorded many times. The rearrangement uses TRBV7-2 and TRBJ2-1, with 7 bases lining up with TRBD2. V shed 5 bases and J 0 bases; nucleotides not matched to a gene: 4. The CDR3 is made up of 15 amino acids. From germline, CDR1 is SGHTA and CDR2 FQGNSA. The CDR3 loop is CASSRLASSYNEQFF. The DNA of the CDR3 is TGTGCCAGCAGCCGACTAGCCAGCTCCTACAATGAGCAGTTCTTC.

This clonotype was observed at least ten times. This rearrangement joins TRBV28 to TRBJ2-7, with D possibly matching TRBD2 (6 bases). Trimming removed 3 bases at V and 1 base at J, with 10 bases between. The germline CDR1 and CDR2 sequences are MDHEN and SYDVKM. CDR3 size: 14 residues. The CDR3 bases are TGTGCCAGCAGTTTCGTGGGAGGATCCTACGAGCAGTACTTC. Amino acid sequence: CASSFVGGSYEQYF.

Of note for this clonotype: This may be a read error: a much more frequent sequence differs by one nucleotide. The chain couples TRBV27 to TRBJ2-1; TRBD2 might be the D (5 bases). CDR1 is MNHEY and CDR2 is SMNVEV in the germline V gene (reference sequence). The CDR3 length is 17 residues. The CDR3 DNA follows: TGTGGCAGCAGTTTATCACCTAGCTTAAGCTCCTACAATGAGCAGTTCTTC. Encoded protein: CGSSLSPSLSSYNEQFF.

This chain connects TRBV7-3 to TRBJ1-5; D is possibly TRBD1 (6 bases). The CDR3 loop spans 14 amino acids. Germline V CDR1 and CDR2: SGHTA, FQGTGA. Trimming removed 2 bases at V and 6 bases at J, with 11 bases between. The CDR3 DNA sequence: TGTGCCAGCAGCTTAGAAGGGGGGCCTCAGCCCCAGCATTTT. This gives the protein CASSLEGGPQPQHF.

In DNA, the CDR3 is TGTGCCAGCAGTTTACAAATCGGGCCAGGGAAAGTCGAGCAGTACTTC. This sequence encodes CASSLQIGPGKVEQYF. The gene calls are TRBV12-3 or TRBV12-4 and TRBJ2-7, with D tentatively TRBD1 (5 bases). The CDR3 is 16 residues long. With 2 bases removed from V and 6 bases from J, the gap between germline ends came to 20 bases.

This clonotype has at least ten counts. CDR3 DNA sequence: TGTGCCAGCAGCTCCTTTAGGACAGGTCTTGAGCAGTTCTTC. Its protein product is CASSSFRTGLEQFF. The rearrangement uses TRBV7-6 and TRBJ2-1; 7 bases agree with TRBD1. This CDR3 has 14 residues. The V gene's germline CDR1 is SGHVS and CDR2 FNYEAQ. After removal of 4 bases from V and 9 bases from J, the junction contained 9 bases not matched to a gene.

There are a few counts of this clonotype. The rearrangement joins TRBV28 to TRBJ2-6, with 11 bases that match TRBD1. The trim removed 4 bases at V and 0 bases at J, leaving 8 bases unmatched. The CDR3 is 19 amino acids. Germline V gene data show CDR1 as MDHEN and CDR2 as SYDVKM. CDR3 protein: CASSYQGQGVSSGANVLTF. The DNA for the CDR3 is TGTGCCAGCAGTTACCAGGGACAGGGGGTATCCTCTGGGGCCAACGTCCTGACTTTC.

The chain has TRBV19 and TRBJ2-2; TRBD1 might be the D (5 bases). V was clipped by 4 bases and J by 5 bases, with 8 bases between them. This CDR3 has 13 residues. Germline CDR1 is LNHDA and CDR2 is SQIVND (reference sequence). The CDR3 reads CASSKGLTGELFF. The CDR3 nucleotides are TGTGCCAGTAGTAAGGGGTTAACCGGGGAGCTGTTTTTT.

This chain joins TRBV2 and TRBJ2-7; possible D gene TRBD2, 6 bases. Germline V CDR1 and CDR2: SNHLY, FYNNEI. This CDR3 comprises 12 residues. Trimming shortened V by 4 bases and J by 6 bases, and 10 bases separated the two germline ends. Written as DNA, the CDR3 is TGTGCCAGCAGTGCGGACGGGGGCGAGCAGTACTTC. Its translation: CASSADGGEQYF.

This clonotype was counted many times. The chain employs TRBV7-2 and TRBJ2-7, with D perhaps matching TRBD1 (5 bases). Germline V lookup: CDR1 SGHTA, CDR2 FQGNSA. This CDR3 spans 15 amino acids. The ends were cut back, 0 bases at V and 3 bases at J, with 12 bases in the middle. CDR3 in amino acids: CASSLASGKGYEQYF. CDR3 nucleotides: TGTGCCAGCAGCTTAGCTTCAGGGAAGGGCTACGAGCAGTACTTC.

The J gene is TRBJ2-5, the V gene TRBV29-1; D is possibly TRBD2 (6 bases). This CDR3 has 12 residues. V was cut by 8 bases and J by 0 bases, with 10 bases left in between. The germline V gene has CDR1 SQVTM and CDR2 ANQGSEA. The CDR3 bases are TGCAGCATCTGGGACTACCAAGAGACCCAGTACTTC. It is translated as CSIWDYQETQYF.